This record looks at one T cell receptor (beta chain) sequence and its context. The record originates from a study of blood T cells in healthy people across ages. Germline CDR1 SQVTM, CDR2 ANQGSEA. This CDR3 is built from 15 residues. It was with a sample-barcoded 5' primer and a J-beta primer mix that a second PCR of roughly 7 to 12 cycles was run. MiXCR, applied by TCRdb to the 5' RACE reads, yields one record per CDR3 protein. Counted here are 1,500,000 or so distinct CDR3 sequences, approximately 59% occurring once; the ten biggest clones make up approximately 7%. The TCR comes from a young man in good health. The sequencing sample was made of blood. The rearrangement uses TRBV29-1 and TRBJ2-5; the match to TRBD1 covers 10 bases. Matching the DNA end better, TRBJ2-7 makes the J call doubtful. CDR3 bases: TGCAGCGTTGAGAACAGGGGACAGGGGACGAACGAGCAGTACTTC. Translating gives CSVENRGQGTNEQYF.